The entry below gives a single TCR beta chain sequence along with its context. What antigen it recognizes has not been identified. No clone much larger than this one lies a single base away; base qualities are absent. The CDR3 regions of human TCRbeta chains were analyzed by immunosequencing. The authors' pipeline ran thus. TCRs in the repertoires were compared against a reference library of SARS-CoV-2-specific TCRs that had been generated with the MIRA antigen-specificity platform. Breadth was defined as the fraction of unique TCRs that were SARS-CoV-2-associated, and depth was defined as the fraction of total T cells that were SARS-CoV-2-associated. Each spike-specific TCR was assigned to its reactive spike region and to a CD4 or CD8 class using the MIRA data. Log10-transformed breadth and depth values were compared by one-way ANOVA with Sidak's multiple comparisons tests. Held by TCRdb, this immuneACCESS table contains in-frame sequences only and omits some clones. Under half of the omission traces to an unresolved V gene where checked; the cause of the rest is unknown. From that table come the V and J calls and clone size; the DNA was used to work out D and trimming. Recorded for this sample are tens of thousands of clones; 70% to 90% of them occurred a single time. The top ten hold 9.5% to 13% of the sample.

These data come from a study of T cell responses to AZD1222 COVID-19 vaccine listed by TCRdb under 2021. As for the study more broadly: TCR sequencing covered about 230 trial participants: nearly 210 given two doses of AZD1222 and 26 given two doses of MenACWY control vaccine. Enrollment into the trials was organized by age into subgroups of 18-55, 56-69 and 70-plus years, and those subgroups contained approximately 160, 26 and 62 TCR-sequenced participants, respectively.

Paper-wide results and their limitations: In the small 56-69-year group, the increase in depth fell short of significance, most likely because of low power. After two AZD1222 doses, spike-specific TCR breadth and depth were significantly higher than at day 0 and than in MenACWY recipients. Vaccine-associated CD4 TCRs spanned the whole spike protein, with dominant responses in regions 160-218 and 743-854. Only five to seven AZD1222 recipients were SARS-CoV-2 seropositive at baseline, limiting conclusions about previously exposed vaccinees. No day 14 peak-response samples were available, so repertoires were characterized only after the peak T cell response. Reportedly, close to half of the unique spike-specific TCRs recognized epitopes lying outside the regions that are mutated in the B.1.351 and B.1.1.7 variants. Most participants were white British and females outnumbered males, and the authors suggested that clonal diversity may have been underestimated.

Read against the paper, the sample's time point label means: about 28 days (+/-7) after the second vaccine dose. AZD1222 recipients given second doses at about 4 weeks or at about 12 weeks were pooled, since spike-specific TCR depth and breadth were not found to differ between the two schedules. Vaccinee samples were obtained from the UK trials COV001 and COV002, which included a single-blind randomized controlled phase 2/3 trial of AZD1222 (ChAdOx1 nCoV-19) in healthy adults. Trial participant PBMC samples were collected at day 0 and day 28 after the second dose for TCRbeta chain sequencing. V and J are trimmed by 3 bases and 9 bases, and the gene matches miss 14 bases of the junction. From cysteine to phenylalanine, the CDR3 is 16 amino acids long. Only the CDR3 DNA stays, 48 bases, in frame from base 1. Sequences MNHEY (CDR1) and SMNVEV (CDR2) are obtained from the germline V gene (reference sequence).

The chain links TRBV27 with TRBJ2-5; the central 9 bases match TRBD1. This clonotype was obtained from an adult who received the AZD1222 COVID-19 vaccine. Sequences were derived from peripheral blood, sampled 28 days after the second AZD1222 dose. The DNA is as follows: TGTGCCAGCAGTTTTCTCGACCGCGACAGGGGGTTTGCCCAGTACTTC. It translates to CASSFLDRDRGFAQYF.